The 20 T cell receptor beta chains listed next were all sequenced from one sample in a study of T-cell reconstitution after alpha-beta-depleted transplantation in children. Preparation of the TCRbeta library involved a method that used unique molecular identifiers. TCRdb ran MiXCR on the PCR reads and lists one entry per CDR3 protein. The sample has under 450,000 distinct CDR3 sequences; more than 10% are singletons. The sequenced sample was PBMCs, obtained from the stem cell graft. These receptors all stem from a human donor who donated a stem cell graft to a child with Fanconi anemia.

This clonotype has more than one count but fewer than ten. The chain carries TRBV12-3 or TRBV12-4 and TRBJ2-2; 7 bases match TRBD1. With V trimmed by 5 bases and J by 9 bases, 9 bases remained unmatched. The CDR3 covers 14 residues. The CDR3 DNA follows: TGTGCCAGCAGTCCCGGACAGGCAAGATGGGAGCTGTTTTTT. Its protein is CASSPGQARWELFF.

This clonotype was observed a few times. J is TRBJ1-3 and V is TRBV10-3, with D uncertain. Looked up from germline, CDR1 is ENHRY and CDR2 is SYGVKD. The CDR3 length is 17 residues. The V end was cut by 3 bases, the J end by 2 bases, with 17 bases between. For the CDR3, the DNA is TGTGCCATCAGTGATGTTGGAGACCCCAAGGCTGGAAACACCATATATTTT. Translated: CAISDVGDPKAGNTIYF.

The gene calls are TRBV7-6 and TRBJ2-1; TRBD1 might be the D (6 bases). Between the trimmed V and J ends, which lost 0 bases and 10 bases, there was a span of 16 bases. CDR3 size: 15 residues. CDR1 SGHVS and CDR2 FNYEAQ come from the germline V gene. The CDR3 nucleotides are TGTGCCAGCAGCTTAGCGATTGGGACAAGGACCGAGCAGTTCTTC. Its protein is CASSLAIGTRTEQFF.

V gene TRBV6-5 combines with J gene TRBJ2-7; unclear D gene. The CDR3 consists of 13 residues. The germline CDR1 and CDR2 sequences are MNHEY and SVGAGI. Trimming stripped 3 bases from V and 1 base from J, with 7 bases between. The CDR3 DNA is TGTGCCAGCAGTTATGGGCCGTCCTACGAGCAGTACGTC. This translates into CASSYGPSYEQYV.

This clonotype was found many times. The CDR3 reads CASSQSIGVDEQYF. The CDR3 nucleotides read TGCGCCAGCAGCCAATCCATAGGGGTCGACGAGCAGTACTTC. The chain carries TRBV4-1 and TRBJ2-7, with a weak D call TRBD1 (5 bases). The germline V gene has CDR1 MGHRA and CDR2 YSYEKL. CDR3 length equals 14 residues. The V and J ends lost 2 bases and 5 bases respectively, with 13 bases between them.

CDR3 protein: CATSGRLDTEAFF. CDR3 DNA sequence: TGTGCCACCAGCGGCAGGTTAGACACTGAAGCTTTCTTT. The chain recombines TRBV15 with TRBJ1-1; D is uncertain. Germline values: CDR1 LNHNV, CDR2 YYDKDF (reference sequence). Trimming left V 5 bases short and J 3 bases short, with 10 bases between. This CDR3 comprises 13 residues.

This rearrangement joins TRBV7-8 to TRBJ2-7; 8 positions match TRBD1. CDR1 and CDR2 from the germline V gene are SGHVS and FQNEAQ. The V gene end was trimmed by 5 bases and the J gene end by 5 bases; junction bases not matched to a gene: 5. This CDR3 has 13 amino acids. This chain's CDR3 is CASSETGVHEQYV. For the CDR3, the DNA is TGTGCCAGCAGCGAGACAGGGGTACACGAGCAGTACGTC.

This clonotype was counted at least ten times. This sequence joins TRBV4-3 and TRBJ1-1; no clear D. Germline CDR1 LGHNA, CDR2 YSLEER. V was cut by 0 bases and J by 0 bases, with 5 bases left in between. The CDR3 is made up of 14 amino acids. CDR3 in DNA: TGCGCCAGCAGCCAAGATCACCTGAACACTGAAGCTTTCTTT. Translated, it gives CASSQDHLNTEAFF.

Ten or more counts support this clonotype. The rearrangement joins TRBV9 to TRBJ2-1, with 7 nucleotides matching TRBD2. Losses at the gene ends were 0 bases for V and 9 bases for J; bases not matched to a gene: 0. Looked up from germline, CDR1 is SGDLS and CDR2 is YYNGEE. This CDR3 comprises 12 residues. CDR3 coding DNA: TGTGCCAGCAGCGTAGAGCGGGGTGAGCAGTTCTTC. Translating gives CASSVERGEQFF.

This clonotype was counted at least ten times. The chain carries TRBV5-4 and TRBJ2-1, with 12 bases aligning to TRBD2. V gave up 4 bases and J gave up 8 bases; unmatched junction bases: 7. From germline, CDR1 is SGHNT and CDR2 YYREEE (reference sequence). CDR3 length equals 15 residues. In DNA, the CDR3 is TGTGCCAGCAGCGTCCCTAGCGGGGGGGTGCATGAGCAGTTCTTC. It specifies CASSVPSGGVHEQFF.

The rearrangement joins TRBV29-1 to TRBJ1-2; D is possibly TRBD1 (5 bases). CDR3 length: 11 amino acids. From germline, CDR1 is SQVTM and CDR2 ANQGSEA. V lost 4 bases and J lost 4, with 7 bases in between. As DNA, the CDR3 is TGCAGCGTTGGAGGGGTCTATGGCTACACCTTC. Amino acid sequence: CSVGGVYGYTF.

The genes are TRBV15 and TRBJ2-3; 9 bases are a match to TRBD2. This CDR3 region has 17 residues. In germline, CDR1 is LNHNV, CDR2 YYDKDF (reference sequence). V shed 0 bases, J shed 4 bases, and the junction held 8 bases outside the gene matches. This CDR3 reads CATSRDRLAGRADTQYF. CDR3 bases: TGTGCCACCAGCAGAGATCGGCTAGCGGGGAGAGCAGATACGCAGTATTTT.

This CDR3 reads CASSSNTRTAYYGYTF. In nucleotides, the CDR3 is TGTGCCAGCAGCTCCAATACTCGGACGGCCTACTATGGCTACACCTTC. The chain is built from TRBV7-2 and TRBJ1-2; no clear D gene. V shed 4 bases and J shed 3 bases, with 18 bases lying between them. Germline V lookup: CDR1 SGHTA, CDR2 FQGNSA. The CDR3 covers 16 residues.

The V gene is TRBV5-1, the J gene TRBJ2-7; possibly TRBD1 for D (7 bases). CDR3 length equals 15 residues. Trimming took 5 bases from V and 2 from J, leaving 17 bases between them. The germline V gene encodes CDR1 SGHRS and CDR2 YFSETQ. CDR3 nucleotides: TGCGCCAGCAGTATGGCGGGACAGCCGACCTACGAGCAGTACTTC. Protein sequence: CASSMAGQPTYEQYF. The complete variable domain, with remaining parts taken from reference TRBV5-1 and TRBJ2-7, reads KAGVTQTPRYLIKTRGQQVTLSCSPISGHRSVSWYQQTPGQGLQFLFEYFSETQRNKGNFPGRFSGRQFSNSRSEMNVSTLELGDSALYLCASSMAGQPTYEQYFGPGTRLTVT.

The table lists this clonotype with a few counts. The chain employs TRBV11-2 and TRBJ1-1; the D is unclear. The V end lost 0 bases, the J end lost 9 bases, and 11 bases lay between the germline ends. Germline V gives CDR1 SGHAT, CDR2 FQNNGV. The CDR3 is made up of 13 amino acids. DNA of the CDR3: TGTGCCAGCAGCTTAGAACGGGATCTTAAAGCTTTCTTT. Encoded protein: CASSLERDLKAFF.

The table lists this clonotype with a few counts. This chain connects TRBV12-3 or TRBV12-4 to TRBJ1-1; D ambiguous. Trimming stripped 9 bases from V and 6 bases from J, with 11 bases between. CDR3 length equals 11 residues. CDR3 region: CASAFGPEAFF. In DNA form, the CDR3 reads TGTGCCAGTGCCTTCGGTCCTGAAGCTTTCTTT.

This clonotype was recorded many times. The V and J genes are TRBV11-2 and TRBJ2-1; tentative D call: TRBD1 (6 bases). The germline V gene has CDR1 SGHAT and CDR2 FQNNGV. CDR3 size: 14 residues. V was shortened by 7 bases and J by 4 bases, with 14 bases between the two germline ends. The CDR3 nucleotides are TGTGCCAGCAACACGGGACACGCTTACAATGAGCAGTTCTTC. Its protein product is CASNTGHAYNEQFF.

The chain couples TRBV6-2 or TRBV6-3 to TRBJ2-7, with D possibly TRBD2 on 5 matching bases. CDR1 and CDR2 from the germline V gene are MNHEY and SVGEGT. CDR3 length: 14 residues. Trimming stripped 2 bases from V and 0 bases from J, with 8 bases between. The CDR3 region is CASSYRGFSYEQYF. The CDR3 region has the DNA TGTGCCAGCAGTTACCGAGGGTTCTCCTACGAGCAGTACTTC.

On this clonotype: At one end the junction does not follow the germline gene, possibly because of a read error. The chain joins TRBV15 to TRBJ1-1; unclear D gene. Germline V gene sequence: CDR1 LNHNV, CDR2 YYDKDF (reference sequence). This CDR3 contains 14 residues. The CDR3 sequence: CVTSRDYTNTEAFF. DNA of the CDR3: TGTGTCACCAGCAGAGACTATACGAACACTGAAGCTTTCTTT.

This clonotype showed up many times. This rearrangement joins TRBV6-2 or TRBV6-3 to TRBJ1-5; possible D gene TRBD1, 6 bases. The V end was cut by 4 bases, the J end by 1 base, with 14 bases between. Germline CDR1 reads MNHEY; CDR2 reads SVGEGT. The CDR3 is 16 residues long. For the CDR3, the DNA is TGTGCCAGCAGTTCTCGAGGGGGATGGAGCAATCAGCCCCAGCATTTT. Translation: CASSSRGGWSNQPQHF.